One T cell receptor (beta chain) is described in this entry. The entry originates in a study of shared clonotypes between healthy human individuals. TCRdb's table, derived via immunoSEQ multiplex PCR, lists solely in-frame clones and lacks some. The repertoire holds about 300,000 clones, roughly 70% seen once, with around a tenth in the top ten. Between the trimmed V and J ends, which lost 2 bases and 5 bases, there was a span of 4 bases. The CDR3 has 11 amino acids. CDR1 SNHLY and CDR2 FYNNEI come from the germline V gene. The sequence came from a man younger than 45 in good health. The chain recombines TRBV2 with TRBJ2-7, with no clear D. Sequencing was carried out using memory CD4+ T cells sorted from blood. Noted subset: CD45RA-negative fraction. The CDR3 reads CASSERDEQYF. The CDR3 DNA is TGTGCCAGCAGTGAAAGGGACGAGCAGTACTTC. Based on the CDR3 plus reference TRBV2 and TRBJ2-7, the full variable domain is EPEVTQTPSHQVTQMGQEVILRCVPISNHLYFYWYRQILGQKVEFLVSFYNNEISEKSEIFDDQFSVERPDGSNFTLKIRSTKLEDSAMYFCASSERDEQYFGPGTRLTVT.